A single TCR beta chain is shown here with its context. This sample stems from a study of blood T cell repertoires in COVID-19. Study information: Samples came from the United States, Italy and Spain, spanning acute and convalescent COVID-19.

The CDR3 length is 16 residues. V was clipped by 1 base and J by 2 bases; unmatched bases: 5. Germline CDR1 is SGHRS and CDR2 is YFSETQ. Authors' methods: Quantification of nucleated cells was approximated via reference gene primer amplification. Measured with immunoSEQ multiplex PCR; TCRdb has only the in-frame clones, and not every one. The D gene and trimming were derived from the DNA, and the V and J assignments and clone size from that table. The sample carries under 150,000 clones, roughly 79% recorded once. The material sequenced was peripheral blood. This sequence originates from a man in his fifties or sixties with active or convalescent COVID-19. This chain joins TRBV5-1 and TRBJ2-7; 11 nucleotides align to TRBD1. The CDR3 spells CASSLTPGQGAYEQYF. CDR3 bases: TGCGCCAGCAGCTTGACTCCGGGACAGGGGGCCTACGAGCAGTACTTC.